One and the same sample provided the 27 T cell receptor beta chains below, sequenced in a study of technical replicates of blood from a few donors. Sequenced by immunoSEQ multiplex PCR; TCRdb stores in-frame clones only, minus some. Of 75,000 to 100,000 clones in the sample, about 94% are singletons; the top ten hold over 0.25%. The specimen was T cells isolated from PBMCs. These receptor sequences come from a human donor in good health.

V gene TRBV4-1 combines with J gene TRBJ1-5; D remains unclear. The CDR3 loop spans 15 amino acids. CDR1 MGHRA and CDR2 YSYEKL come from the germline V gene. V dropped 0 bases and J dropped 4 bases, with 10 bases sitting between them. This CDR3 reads CASSQDGRVNQPQHF. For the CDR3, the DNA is TGCGCCAGCAGCCAAGATGGGAGGGTGAATCAGCCCCAGCATTTT.

The CDR3 bases are TGTGCCAGCAGTTATTATTCCCCCTCCTACGAGCAGTACTTC. Translating gives CASSYYSPSYEQYF. This rearrangement joins TRBV6-5 to TRBJ2-7; D unresolved. Germline values: CDR1 MNHEY, CDR2 SVGAGI. The CDR3 is made up of 14 amino acids. V was pared by 3 bases and J by 0 bases, with 9 bases between.

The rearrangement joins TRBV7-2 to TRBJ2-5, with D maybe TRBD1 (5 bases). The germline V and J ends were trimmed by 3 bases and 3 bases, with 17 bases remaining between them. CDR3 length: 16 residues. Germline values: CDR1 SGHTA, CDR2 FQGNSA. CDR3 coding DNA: TGTGCCAGCAGCTTGGTAGGGGCCCTGAAAGAAGAGACCCAGTACTTC. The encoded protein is CASSLVGALKEETQYF.

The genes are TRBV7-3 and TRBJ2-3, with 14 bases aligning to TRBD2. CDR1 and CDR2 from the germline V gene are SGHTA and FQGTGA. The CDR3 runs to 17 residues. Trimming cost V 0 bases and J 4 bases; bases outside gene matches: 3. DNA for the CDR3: TGTGCCAGCAGCTTAACCGGACTAGCGGGGGGTTCAGATACGCAGTATTTT. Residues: CASSLTGLAGGSDTQYF.

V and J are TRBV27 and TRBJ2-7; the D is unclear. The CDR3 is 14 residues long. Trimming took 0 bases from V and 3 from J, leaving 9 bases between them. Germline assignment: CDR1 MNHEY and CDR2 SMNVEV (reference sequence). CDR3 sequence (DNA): TGTGCCAGCAGTTTATCGGCCACAAGCTACGAGCAGTACTTC. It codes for CASSLSATSYEQYF.

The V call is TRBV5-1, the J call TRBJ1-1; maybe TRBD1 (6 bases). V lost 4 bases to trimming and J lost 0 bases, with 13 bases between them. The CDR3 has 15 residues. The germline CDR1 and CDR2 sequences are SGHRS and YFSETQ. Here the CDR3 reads CASSVRGQMNTEAFF. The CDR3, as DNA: TGCGCCAGCAGCGTCAGAGGACAGATGAACACTGAAGCTTTCTTT.

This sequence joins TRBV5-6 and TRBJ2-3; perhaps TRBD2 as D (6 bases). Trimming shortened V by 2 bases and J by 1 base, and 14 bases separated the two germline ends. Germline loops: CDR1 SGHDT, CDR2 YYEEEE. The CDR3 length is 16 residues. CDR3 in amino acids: CASSLDLLAGTDTQYF. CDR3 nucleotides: TGTGCCAGCAGCTTAGATTTATTAGCGGGCACAGATACGCAGTATTTT.

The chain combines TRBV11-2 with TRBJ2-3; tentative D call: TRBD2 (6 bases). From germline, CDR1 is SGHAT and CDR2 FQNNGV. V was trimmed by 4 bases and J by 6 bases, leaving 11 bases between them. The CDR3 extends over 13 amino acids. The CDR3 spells CASSWTIGDTQYF. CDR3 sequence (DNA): TGTGCCAGCAGCTGGACTATTGGGGATACGCAGTATTTT.

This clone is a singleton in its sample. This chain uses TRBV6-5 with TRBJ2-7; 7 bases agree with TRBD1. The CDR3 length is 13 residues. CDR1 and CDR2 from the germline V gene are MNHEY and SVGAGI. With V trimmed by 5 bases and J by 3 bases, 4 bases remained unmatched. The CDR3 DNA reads TGTGCCAGCAGTGCCGGACAGGTCTACGAGCAGTACTTC. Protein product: CASSAGQVYEQYF.

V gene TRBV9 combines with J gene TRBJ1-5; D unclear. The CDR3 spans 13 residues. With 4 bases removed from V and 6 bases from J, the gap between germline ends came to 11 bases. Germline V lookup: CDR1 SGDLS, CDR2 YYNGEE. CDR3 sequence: CASSPVGGQPQHF. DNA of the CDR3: TGTGCCAGCAGCCCGGTGGGAGGTCAGCCCCAGCATTTT.

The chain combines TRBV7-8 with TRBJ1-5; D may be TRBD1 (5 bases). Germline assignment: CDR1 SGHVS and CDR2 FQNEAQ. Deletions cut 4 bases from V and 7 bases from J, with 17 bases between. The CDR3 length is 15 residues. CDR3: CASSYTWQGSQPQHF. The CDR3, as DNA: TGTGCCAGCAGCTACACGTGGCAGGGTTCGCAGCCCCAGCATTTT.

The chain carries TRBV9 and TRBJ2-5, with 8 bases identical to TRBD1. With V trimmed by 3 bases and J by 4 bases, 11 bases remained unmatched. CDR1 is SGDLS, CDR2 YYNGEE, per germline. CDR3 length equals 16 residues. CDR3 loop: CASSAASGGSTETQYF. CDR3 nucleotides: TGTGCCAGCAGCGCCGCCTCAGGGGGCAGTACAGAGACCCAGTACTTC.

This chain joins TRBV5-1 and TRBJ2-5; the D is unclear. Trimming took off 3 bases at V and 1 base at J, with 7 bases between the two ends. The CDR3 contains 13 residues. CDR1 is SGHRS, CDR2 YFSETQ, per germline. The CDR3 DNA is TGCGCCAGCAGCTACGGTGCCCAAGAGACCCAGTACTTC. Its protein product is CASSYGAQETQYF.

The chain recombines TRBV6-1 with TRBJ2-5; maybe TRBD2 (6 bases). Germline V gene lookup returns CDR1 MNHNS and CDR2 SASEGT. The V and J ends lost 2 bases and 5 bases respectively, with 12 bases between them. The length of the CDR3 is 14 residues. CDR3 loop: CASSEFAGGETQYF. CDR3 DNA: TGTGCCAGCAGTGAATTTGCAGGAGGGGAGACCCAGTACTTC.

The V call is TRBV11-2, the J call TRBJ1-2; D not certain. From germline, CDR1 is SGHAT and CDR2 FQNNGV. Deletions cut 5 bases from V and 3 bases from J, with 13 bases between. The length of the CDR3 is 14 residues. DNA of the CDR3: TGTGCCAGCAGCCCACTTAGACTGGACTATGGCTACACCTTC. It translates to CASSPLRLDYGYTF.

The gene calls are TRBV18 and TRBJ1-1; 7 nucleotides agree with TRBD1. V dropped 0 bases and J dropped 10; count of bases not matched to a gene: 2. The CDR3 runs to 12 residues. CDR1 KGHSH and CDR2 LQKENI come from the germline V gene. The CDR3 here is CASSPPGQIAFF. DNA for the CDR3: TGTGCCAGCTCACCACCGGGACAGATAGCTTTCTTT.

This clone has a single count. CDR3 sequence (DNA): TGCAGCGTTGGGACATCCGTCGGGACCCAGTACTTC. This sequence encodes CSVGTSVGTQYF. The rearrangement joins TRBV29-1 to TRBJ2-5, with D possibly TRBD1 on 5 matching bases. This CDR3 comprises 12 residues. V was cut by 4 bases and J by 7 bases, with 13 bases left in between. Germline lookup yields CDR1 SQVTM and CDR2 ANQGSEA.

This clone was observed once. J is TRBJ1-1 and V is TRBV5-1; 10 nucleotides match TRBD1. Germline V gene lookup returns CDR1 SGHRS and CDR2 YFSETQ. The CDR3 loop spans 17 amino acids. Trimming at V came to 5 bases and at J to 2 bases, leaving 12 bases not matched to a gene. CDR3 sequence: CASRRDRGLGVNTEAFF. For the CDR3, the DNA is TGCGCCAGCAGGAGGGACAGGGGTCTCGGGGTCAACACTGAAGCTTTCTTT.

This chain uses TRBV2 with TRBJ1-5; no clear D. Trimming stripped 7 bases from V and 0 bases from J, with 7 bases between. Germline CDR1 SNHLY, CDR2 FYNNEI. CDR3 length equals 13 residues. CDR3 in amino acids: CASTPYSNQPQHF. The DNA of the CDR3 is TGTGCCAGCACCCCGTATAGCAATCAGCCCCAGCATTTT.

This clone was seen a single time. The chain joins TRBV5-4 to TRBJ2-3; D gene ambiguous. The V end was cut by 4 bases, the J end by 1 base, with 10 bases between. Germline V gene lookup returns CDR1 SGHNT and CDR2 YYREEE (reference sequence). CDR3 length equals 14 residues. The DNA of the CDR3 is TGTGCCAGCAGCCCGGCCCGGGGCACAGATACGCAGTATTTT. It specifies CASSPARGTDTQYF.

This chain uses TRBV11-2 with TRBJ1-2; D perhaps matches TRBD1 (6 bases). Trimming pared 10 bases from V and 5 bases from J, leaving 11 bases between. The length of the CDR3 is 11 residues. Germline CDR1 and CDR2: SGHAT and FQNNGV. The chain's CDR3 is CATRTEYGYTF. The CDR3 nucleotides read TGTGCCACCCGGACAGAATATGGCTACACCTTC.

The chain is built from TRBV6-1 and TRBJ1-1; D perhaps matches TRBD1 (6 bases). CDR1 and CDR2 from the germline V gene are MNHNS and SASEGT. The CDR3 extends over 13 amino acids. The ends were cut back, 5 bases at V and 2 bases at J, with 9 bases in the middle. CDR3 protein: CASSQTGNTEAFF. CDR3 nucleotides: TGTGCCAGCAGTCAGACAGGTAACACTGAAGCTTTCTTT.

The CDR3 spells CASSLGGGGYGYTF. In DNA, the CDR3 is TGTGCCAGCAGCTTAGGGGGGGGAGGGTATGGCTACACCTTC. This rearrangement joins TRBV7-2 to TRBJ1-2; TRBD1 is a possible D gene (5 bases). The CDR3 runs to 14 residues. Germline values: CDR1 SGHTA, CDR2 FQGNSA. Trimming took 1 base from V and 5 from J, leaving 11 bases between them.

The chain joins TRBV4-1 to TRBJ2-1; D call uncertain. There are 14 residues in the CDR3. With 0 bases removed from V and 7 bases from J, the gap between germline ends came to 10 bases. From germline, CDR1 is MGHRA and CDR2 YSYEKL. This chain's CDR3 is CASSQDLGQNEQFF. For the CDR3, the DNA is TGCGCCAGCAGCCAAGATCTTGGGCAAAATGAGCAGTTCTTC.

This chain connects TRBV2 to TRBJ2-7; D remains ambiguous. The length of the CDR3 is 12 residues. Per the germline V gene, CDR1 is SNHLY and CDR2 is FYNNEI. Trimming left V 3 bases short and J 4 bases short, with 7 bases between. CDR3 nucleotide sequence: TGTGCCAGCAGTGATATAAATTACGAGCAGTACTTC. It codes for CASSDINYEQYF.

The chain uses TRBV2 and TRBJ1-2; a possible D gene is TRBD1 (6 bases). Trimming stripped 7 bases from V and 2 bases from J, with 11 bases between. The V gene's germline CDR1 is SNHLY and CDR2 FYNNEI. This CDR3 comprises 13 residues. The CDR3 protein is CASTGQLNYGYTF. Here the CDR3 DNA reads TGTGCCAGCACAGGACAGCTAAACTATGGCTACACCTTC. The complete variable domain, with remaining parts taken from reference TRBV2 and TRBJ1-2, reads EPEVTQTPSHQVTQMGQEVILRCVPISNHLYFYWYRQILGQKVEFLVSFYNNEISEKSEIFDDQFSVERPDGSNFTLKIRSTKLEDSAMYFCASTGQLNYGYTFGSGTRLTVV.

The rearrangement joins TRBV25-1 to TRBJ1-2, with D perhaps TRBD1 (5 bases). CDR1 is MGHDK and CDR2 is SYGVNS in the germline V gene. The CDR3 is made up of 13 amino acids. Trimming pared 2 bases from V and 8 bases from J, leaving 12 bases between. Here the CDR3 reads CASSETTRVGYTF. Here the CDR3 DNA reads TGTGCCAGCAGTGAAACTACCAGGGTGGGCTACACCTTC.